The rows below give T cell receptor beta chains drawn from one sample of a study of T cell responses to AZD1222 COVID-19 vaccine. TCRdb keeps only in-frame clones here, not all; method: immunoSEQ multiplex PCR. The table lists about 120,000 clones, 80% to 95% of them singletons, with 4% to 5% in the top ten. The material sequenced was peripheral blood, taken 28 days after the second dose of the MenACWY control vaccine. These receptors were collected from an adult who received the MenACWY meningococcal vaccine as a control. The conserved cysteine and the conserved F or W are not part of the CDR3 here. Some rows have no size entry. The others give once, few or many, or a class for an expanded clone.

v_call clone_size cdr3_aa
TRBV4-2 . ASSQDRGTSGGNEQF
TRBV4-2 . ASSHSPLGQGGNTIY
TRBV2 . ASGVPRGASDTGELF
TRBV28 . ASRTPADSYEQY
TRBV6-1 once ASSEGEAGVNQPQH
TRBV28 . ASSLIRQKGSYGYT
TRBV28 . ATGTSAYEQY
TRBV18 . ASSHGQGQSIEQY
TRBV10-3 . AISDPAPDRRNQPQH
TRBV12-3/TRBV12-4 . ATEGGSKLF
TRBV19 . ASSMRAGQGLYGYT
TRBV5-1 . ASSITPRGSTGELF
TRBV28 . ATATTQAAYGYT
TRBV27 . ASSRRQTGDSNQPQH
TRBV18 . ASSPADSYEQY
TRBV7-9 few ASRHVTGLGETQY
TRBV27 . ASRIPTGGKNEQF
TRBV19 . ASSMLEGSGEAF
TRBV28 . ASSFRGGNQPQH
TRBV27 . ASSSPFRVSRNTGELF
TRBV6-5 . ASSYSSASDTQY
TRBV7-2 . ASSFGDPGDETQY
TRBV7-2 . ASSLAQEQTQY
TRBV7-9 . ASSIFLGTDTQY
TRBV12-3/TRBV12-4 . ASQRAGEQF
TRBV6-5 . ASRTGGVGYT
TRBV7-9 once ASSRDSYTDTQY
TRBV18 . ASSPNTGQKAYEQY
TRBV27 . ASWSDTQY
TRBV19 . ASGQHGTGEDTQY
TRBV6-1 . ASSEGTGVDEQF
TRBV6-1 once ASSAFMGVETDTQY
TRBV6-1 . ASSEEVGSYNEQF
TRBV7-9 . ASSHDGDPDTQY
TRBV6-6 . ASRTVSGELF
TRBV19 . ASSTLGQASVTYGYT
TRBV7-2 . ASSPPRRGAFGGEQF
TRBV6-1 . ASSELAGSTDTQY
TRBV12-3/TRBV12-4 . ASSYTGQAF
TRBV7-9 . ASSSTREQY
TRBV5-1 . ASSSGLAGQWAYEQY
TRBV29-1 once SVEDGWGLAPWDTDTQY
TRBV6-5 . ASSFLGGTITGELF
TRBV7-3 . ASSSTPTSGDNEQF
TRBV11-2 . ASSLGGGSWF
TRBV27 . ASSPGTSGSNEQY
TRBV7-2 once ASSSGLAETQY
TRBV18 . ASSPRASPADTQY
TRBV7-9 . ASSVRRMGQGIEKLF
TRBV5-1 . ASSSSGNEQF
TRBV4-2 . ASSQERVASGRGDTQY
TRBV12-3/TRBV12-4 few ASKHLGTGELF
TRBV7-9 once ASSPGGDGWNEKLF
TRBV4-2 . ASSQDPGGPTPYNEQF
TRBV5-1 . ASSPGAAASNYGYT
TRBV7-9 . ASSRDTQY
TRBV18 . ASSPWDRVGNQPQH
TRBV27 . ASRNLADKDSYNEQF
TRBV25-1 . ASSELGNTEAF
TRBV27 . ASSLSVASSYNEQF